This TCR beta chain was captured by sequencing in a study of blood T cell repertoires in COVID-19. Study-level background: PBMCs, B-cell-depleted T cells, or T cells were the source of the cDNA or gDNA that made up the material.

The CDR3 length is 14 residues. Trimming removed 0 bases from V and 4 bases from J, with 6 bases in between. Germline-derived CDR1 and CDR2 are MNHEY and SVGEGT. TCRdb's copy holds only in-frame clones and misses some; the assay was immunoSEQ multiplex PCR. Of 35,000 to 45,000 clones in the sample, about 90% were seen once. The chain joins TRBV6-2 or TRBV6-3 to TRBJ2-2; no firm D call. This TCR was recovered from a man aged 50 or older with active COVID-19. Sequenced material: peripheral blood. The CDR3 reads CASSYSSVTGELFF. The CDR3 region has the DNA TGTGCCAGCAGTTACTCGAGCGTCACCGGGGAGCTGTTTTTT.